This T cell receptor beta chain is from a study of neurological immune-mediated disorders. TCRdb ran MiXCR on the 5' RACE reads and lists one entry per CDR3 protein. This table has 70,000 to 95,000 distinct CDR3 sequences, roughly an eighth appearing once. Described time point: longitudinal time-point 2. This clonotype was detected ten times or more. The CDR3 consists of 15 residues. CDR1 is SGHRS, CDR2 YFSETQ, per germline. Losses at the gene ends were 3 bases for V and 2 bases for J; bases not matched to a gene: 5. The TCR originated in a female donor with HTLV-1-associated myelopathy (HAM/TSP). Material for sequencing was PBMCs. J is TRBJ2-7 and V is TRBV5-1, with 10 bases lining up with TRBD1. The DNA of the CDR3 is TGCGCCAGCAGCTGGCCGGGACAGGGGACCTACGAGCAGTACTTC. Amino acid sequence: CASSWPGQGTYEQYF.